Presented here are 11 T cell receptor beta chains from one specimen sequenced in a study of Graves' ophthalmopathy and Graves' hyperthyroidism. The TCR beta CDR3 regions underwent amplification from RNA transcripts. The workflow started with a first-round RT-PCR run with HTBI primers and then moved on to a second-round multiplex PCR. MiXCR, run by TCRdb on the multiplex PCR reads, gives a single entry per CDR3 protein. The table has roughly 700,000 distinct CDR3 sequences, around 40% seen once. Sequencing input: peripheral blood. The source of these receptors is an adult man with Graves' ophthalmopathy.

In regard to this clonotype: This could be a read error, since a much larger clone is one nucleotide away. The chain carries TRBV10-3 and TRBJ1-1; D ambiguous. The germline gives CDR1 ENHRY, CDR2 SYGVKD. With 6 bases removed from V and 1 base from J, the gap between germline ends came to 9 bases. The length of the CDR3 is 13 residues. CDR3 loop: CAISPQRNTEAFF. CDR3 bases: TGTGCCATCAGCCCCCAGCGGAACACTGAAGCTTTCTTT.

The chain joins TRBV7-2 to TRBJ2-7; D might be TRBD1 (6 bases). From germline, CDR1 is SGHTA and CDR2 FQGNSA. Trimming shortened V by 8 bases and J by 2 bases, and 10 bases separated the two germline ends. CDR3 length: 12 amino acids. The CDR3 bases are TGTGCCAGCCAGCAGGGGACCTACGAGCAGTACTTC. As protein: CASQQGTYEQYF.

This clonotype turned up a few times. The chain employs TRBV20-1 and TRBJ2-7; 7 bases line up with TRBD2. There are 15 residues in the CDR3. Germline-derived CDR1 and CDR2 are DFQATT and SNEGSKA (reference sequence). V dropped 0 bases and J dropped 5; count of bases not matched to a gene: 10. The CDR3 nucleotides are TGCAGTGCTAGAGATGGGAGGGCTAGCGTGGACGAGCAGTACTTC. Encoded protein: CSARDGRASVDEQYF.

The chain is built from TRBV10-3 and TRBJ2-1; D tentatively reads TRBD1 or TRBD2 (5 bases each). V was pared by 8 bases and J by 6 bases, with 20 bases between. The CDR3 runs 15 residues. Germline values: CDR1 ENHRY, CDR2 SYGVKD. The CDR3 sequence: CAILSEGQDRNEQFF. DNA for the CDR3: TGTGCCATCCTTTCCGAGGGGCAGGACCGCAATGAGCAGTTCTTC.

There are a few counts of this clonotype. The chain links TRBV24-1 to TRBJ1-5; 10 nucleotides align to TRBD1. With 4 bases clipped from V and 7 bases from J, the junction kept 9 bases outside the gene matches. Germline V CDR1 and CDR2: KGHDR, SFDVKD. This CDR3 has 16 residues. The CDR3 sequence is CATSDPGTGVQQPQHF. The CDR3 DNA reads as TGTGCCACCAGTGACCCAGGGACAGGGGTTCAACAGCCCCAGCATTTT.

At least ten counts were recorded for this clonotype. V is TRBV29-1 and J is TRBJ1-2; D uncertain. This CDR3 has 12 amino acids. Per germline, CDR1 SQVTM and CDR2 ANQGSEA. Deletions cut 7 bases from V and 4 bases from J, with 13 bases between. As DNA, the CDR3 is TGCAGCGCCCTGGAACAGCCCTATGGCTACACCTTC. Translating gives CSALEQPYGYTF.

A single count supports this clonotype. This sequence joins TRBV12-3 or TRBV12-4 and TRBJ2-5; tentatively, D is TRBD2 (5 bases). V was clipped by 1 base and J by 0 bases, with 6 bases between them. This CDR3 region has 14 residues. DNA of the CDR3: TGTGCCAGCAGTTTAGGAGCGGACCAAGAGACCCAGTACTTC. It encodes CASSLGADQETQYF.

The chain recombines TRBV10-3 with TRBJ1-2; 7 nucleotides line up with TRBD1. This CDR3 comprises 15 residues. V trimming: 7 bases; J trimming: 4 bases; junction bases outside the gene matches: 12. From germline, CDR1 is ENHRY and CDR2 SYGVKD. The CDR3 loop is CAITRDGGQTYGYTF. The CDR3, as DNA: TGTGCCATCACTAGGGACGGGGGACAGACCTATGGCTACACCTTC.

The chain has TRBV29-1 and TRBJ2-7; 8 nucleotides align to TRBD1. J gave up 5 bases and V 6 bases, and 6 bases lay outside the gene matches. CDR3 length equals 12 residues. Germline values: CDR1 SQVTM, CDR2 ANQGSEA. The CDR3 here is CSVDGTGNEQYF. In DNA form, the CDR3 reads TGCAGCGTAGACGGGACAGGCAACGAGCAGTACTTC.

For this clonotype: A much bigger clone sits one base away, suggesting this may be a read error. The chain uses TRBV25-1 and TRBJ1-6; the D gene is possibly TRBD1 (5 bases). Germline V gene sequence: CDR1 MGHDK, CDR2 SYGVNS. V lost 6 bases and J lost 16, with 16 bases in between. CDR3 size: 12 residues. The CDR3 loop is CASSLRRDRLHF. The CDR3 DNA is TGTGCCAGCAGCCTCCGTAGGGACCGACTCCACTTT.

The rearrangement joins TRBV25-1 to TRBJ2-2; the match to TRBD2 covers 14 bases. V gave up 5 bases and J gave up 5 bases; unmatched junction bases: 7. Germline V lookup: CDR1 MGHDK, CDR2 SYGVNS. CDR3 length: 17 residues. This chain's CDR3 is CASSLGLAGEGTGELFF. Written as DNA, the CDR3 is TGTGCCAGCAGTCTGGGACTAGCGGGAGAGGGGACCGGGGAGCTGTTTTTT.